A single sample gave rise to the 24 T cell receptor beta chains below, sequenced in a study of CD8 T cells in ankylosing spondylitis. TCRdb re-called the 5' RACE reads with MiXCR, one entry per CDR3 protein. The table has 210,000 or so distinct CDR3 sequences, more than 25% seen once; the top ten hold under 8%. Sequenced input: blood, either unsorted or a sorted T cell fraction (not recorded which). The receptor source for this set is a male donor with ankylosing spondylitis or in good health (not recorded which).

This clonotype has ten or more counts. V usage is TRBV12-3 or TRBV12-4 and J usage is TRBJ2-2; perhaps D is TRBD1 or TRBD2 (5 bases each). This CDR3 comprises 16 residues. V was pared by 5 bases and J by 4 bases, with 17 bases between. CDR3 sequence reads: CASSPYAGALTGELFF. CDR3 coding DNA: TGTGCCAGCAGTCCATACGCCGGGGCACTCACCGGGGAGCTGTTTTTT.

This clonotype was found many times. V gene TRBV6-5 combines with J gene TRBJ1-3; a possible D gene is TRBD1 (5 bases). This CDR3 region has 15 residues. Germline CDR1 MNHEY, CDR2 SVGAGI. The V gene lost 4 bases and the J gene lost 0 bases, with 10 bases spanning the gap. The CDR3 region is CASSSPGISGNTIYF. The CDR3 DNA reads TGTGCCAGCAGTTCCCCAGGGATCTCTGGAAACACCATATATTTT.

At least ten counts were recorded for this clonotype. The gene calls are TRBV20-1 and TRBJ2-5; 7 nucleotides line up with TRBD2. The CDR3 extends over 13 amino acids. The V gene end was trimmed by 5 bases and the J gene end by 0 bases; junction bases not matched to a gene: 3. The V gene's germline CDR1 is DFQATT and CDR2 SNEGSKA (reference sequence). Written as DNA, the CDR3 is TGCAGTGCTTTACTAGCGAACCAAGAGACCCAGTACTTC. It codes for CSALLANQETQYF.

V usage is TRBV12-3 or TRBV12-4 and J usage is TRBJ1-1; D call uncertain. There are 13 residues in the CDR3. Trimming shortened V by 3 bases and J by 0 bases, and 5 bases separated the two germline ends. The CDR3 protein is CASSLRMNTEAFF. DNA of the CDR3: TGTGCCAGCAGTTTGAGAATGAACACTGAAGCTTTCTTT.

At least ten counts were recorded for this clonotype. The chain carries TRBV7-3 and TRBJ1-3; D is unclear. The CDR3 is 13 residues long. Germline V lookup: CDR1 SGHTA, CDR2 FQGTGA. The V gene lost 2 bases and the J gene lost 4 bases, with 6 bases spanning the gap. CDR3 region: CASSLGVGNTIYF. CDR3 DNA: TGTGCCAGCAGCTTAGGGGTCGGAAACACCATATATTTT. Combining the CDR3 with reference TRBV7-3 and TRBJ1-3 gives the whole variable domain GAGVSQTPSNKVTEKGKYVELRCDPISGHTALYWYRQSLGQGPEFLIYFQGTGAADDSGLPNDRFFAVRPEGSVSTLKIQRTERGDSAVYLCASSLGVGNTIYFGEGSWLTVV.

This clonotype showed up many times. The chain has TRBV29-1 and TRBJ2-1; D is perhaps TRBD1 or TRBD2 (5 bases each). The CDR3 covers 14 residues. With 1 base removed from V and 9 bases from J, the gap between germline ends came to 16 bases. Germline CDR1 and CDR2: SQVTM and ANQGSEA. The CDR3 DNA reads as TGCAGCGTTGAAGTCGGGGCCTATCTCGGTGAGCAGTTCTTC. It encodes CSVEVGAYLGEQFF.

This clonotype was seen many times. This rearrangement joins TRBV7-8 to TRBJ1-5, with D uncertain. V was pared by 5 bases and J by 4 bases, with 12 bases between. Germline V gene lookup returns CDR1 SGHVS and CDR2 FQNEAQ. The CDR3 loop spans 14 amino acids. The CDR3 sequence is CASSAARINQPQHF. The CDR3, as DNA: TGTGCCAGCAGCGCCGCGAGGATAAATCAGCCCCAGCATTTT.

This clonotype was seen repeatedly, ten times or more. The chain joins TRBV4-1 to TRBJ1-2; the D gene is possibly TRBD1 (6 bases). The germline V gene has CDR1 MGHRA and CDR2 YSYEKL. The CDR3 runs 15 residues. The V end was cut by 0 bases, the J end by 3 bases, with 11 bases between. The CDR3 DNA reads as TGCGCCAGCAGCCAAGACCTCACAGGGTACTATGGCTACACCTTC. Amino acids: CASSQDLTGYYGYTF.

This clonotype was found many times. The chain links TRBV5-1 to TRBJ2-7; 7 bases are a match to TRBD1. V trimming: 2 bases; J trimming: 1 base; junction bases outside the gene matches: 3. The CDR3 spans 14 residues. CDR1 and CDR2 from the germline V gene are SGHRS and YFSETQ. Here the CDR3 reads CASSFETGSYEQYF. The CDR3 DNA is TGCGCCAGCAGCTTCGAGACAGGGTCCTACGAGCAGTACTTC.

This clonotype was seen at least ten times. The rearrangement uses TRBV5-1 and TRBJ2-1, with 7 bases lining up with TRBD1. Germline CDR1 reads SGHRS; CDR2 reads YFSETQ. Germline trimming cut 4 bases from V and 9 bases from J; bases unmatched to any gene: 10. The CDR3 runs to 14 residues. CDR3: CASSSGQALREQFF. DNA of the CDR3: TGCGCCAGCAGCAGCGGACAGGCTCTCCGTGAGCAGTTCTTC.

The rearrangement joins TRBV5-5 to TRBJ1-2; D possibly corresponds to TRBD1 (5 bases). Per the germline V gene, CDR1 is SGHKS and CDR2 is YYEKEE (reference sequence). The CDR3 is made up of 15 amino acids. Trimming pared 0 bases from V and 2 bases from J, leaving 11 bases between. CDR3 DNA sequence: TGTGCCAGCAGCTTGGGGGGAGACAGCAACTATGGCTACACCTTC. This encodes CASSLGGDSNYGYTF.

The genes are TRBV7-2 and TRBJ1-1; D gene uncertain. Trimming took off 1 base at V and 7 bases at J, with 10 bases between the two ends. CDR3 length: 13 amino acids. Germline-derived CDR1 and CDR2 are SGHTA and FQGNSA. CDR3 sequence: CASSLGSSLEAFF. The CDR3 nucleotides are TGTGCCAGCAGCTTAGGGTCGTCCCTTGAAGCTTTCTTT.

This clonotype was observed a few times. The chain carries TRBV6-1 and TRBJ2-7; perhaps TRBD1 as D (5 bases). This CDR3 has 13 amino acids. V lost 6 bases and J 2 bases, leaving 11 bases between the germline ends. Germline V gene lookup returns CDR1 MNHNS and CDR2 SASEGT. The CDR3 coding sequence is TGTGCCAGCAGGGCCGGACATCCCTACGAGCAGTACTTC. Its protein is CASRAGHPYEQYF.

This clonotype was counted a few times. V and J are TRBV5-1 and TRBJ2-5; 7 bases agree with TRBD1. The germline V gene encodes CDR1 SGHRS and CDR2 YFSETQ. The CDR3 length is 16 residues. V lost 0 bases and J lost 1; bases outside the gene matches: 6. CDR3 nucleotide sequence: TGCGCCAGCAGCTTGGAGCAGGGGGTTCGCCAAGAGACCCAGTACTTC. This codes for CASSLEQGVRQETQYF.

This clonotype was observed many times. The rearrangement links TRBV18 to TRBJ2-7, with D maybe TRBD2 (5 bases). Between the trimmed V and J ends, which lost 0 bases and 5 bases, there was a span of 8 bases. Germline V gives CDR1 KGHSH, CDR2 LQKENI. There are 13 residues in the CDR3. The DNA for the CDR3 is TGTGCCAGCTCACCACCGACGGGGAACGAGCAGTACTTC. Translating gives CASSPPTGNEQYF.

This clonotype was detected many times. This chain connects TRBV6-1 to TRBJ2-2; D perhaps matches TRBD1 (6 bases). The CDR3 length is 15 residues. Germline V CDR1 and CDR2: MNHNS, SASEGT. V shed 6 bases and J shed 2 bases, with 13 bases lying between them. As DNA, the CDR3 is TGTGCCAGCAGCCCCGGGACACATAACACCGGGGAGCTGTTTTTT. This translates into CASSPGTHNTGELFF.

Notes on this clonotype: Being one base from a much bigger clone, this may be a read error. V and J are TRBV7-9 and TRBJ2-1; TRBD2 aligns across 9 bases. This CDR3 is built from 14 residues. The V gene's germline CDR1 is SEHNR and CDR2 FQNEAQ (reference sequence). CDR3 sequence reads: CAGSYSGSPSEQFF. Written as DNA, the CDR3 is TGTGCCGGCAGTTATAGCGGGAGTCCTTCCGAGCAGTTCTTC.

This clonotype was seen a few times. The chain uses TRBV29-1 and TRBJ2-3, with 8 bases identical to TRBD2. The CDR3 is 11 residues long. V dropped 8 bases and J dropped 8; count of bases not matched to a gene: 6. The germline CDR1 and CDR2 sequences are SQVTM and ANQGSEA. The CDR3 protein is CSPSAGVTQYF. CDR3 bases: TGCAGCCCTTCAGCGGGAGTTACGCAGTATTTT.

The V and J genes are TRBV12-3 or TRBV12-4 and TRBJ1-1, with unresolved D. The V gene lost 2 bases and the J gene lost 5 bases, with 12 bases spanning the gap. This CDR3 spans 14 amino acids. Here the CDR3 reads CASSLRQEETEAFF. In nucleotides, the CDR3 is TGTGCCAGCAGTTTAAGGCAGGAAGAAACTGAAGCTTTCTTT.

This clonotype was counted ten times or more. The rearrangement links TRBV24-1 to TRBJ2-3; D is uncertain. Germline CDR1 and CDR2: KGHDR and SFDVKD. V shed 0 bases and J shed 2 bases, with 2 bases lying between them. The CDR3 is 13 residues long. The CDR3 region has the DNA TGTGCCACCAGTGATTTGACCACAGATACGCAGTATTTT. Its protein is CATSDLTTDTQYF.

This clonotype has at least ten counts. This sequence joins TRBV5-1 and TRBJ2-5; TRBD1 might be the D (5 bases). Between the trimmed V and J ends, which lost 0 bases and 5 bases, there was a span of 11 bases. Germline CDR1 and CDR2: SGHRS and YFSETQ. The CDR3 has 14 amino acids. The DNA for the CDR3 is TGCGCCAGCAGCTTGGGCGGACAAAGGGAGACCCAGTACTTC. Translation gives CASSLGGQRETQYF.

This clonotype has just a few counts. The rearrangement uses TRBV20-1 and TRBJ2-3, with 8 bases aligning to TRBD1. The V gene's germline CDR1 is DFQATT and CDR2 SNEGSKA (reference sequence). After removal of 6 bases from V and 6 bases from J, the junction contained 8 bases not matched to a gene. CDR3 length: 13 amino acids. Here the CDR3 reads CSAETGVKDTQYF. The DNA of the CDR3 is TGCAGTGCGGAGACAGGGGTTAAGGATACGCAGTATTTT.

This clonotype was observed at least ten times. The chain couples TRBV12-3 or TRBV12-4 to TRBJ2-6; 7 bases agree with TRBD2. The V and J ends lost 7 bases and 0 bases, in that order; junction bases with no gene match: 9. The CDR3 spans 17 residues. The CDR3 region has the DNA TGTGCCAGCACCACGGAGGGAGGGGTCTCTGGGGCCAACGTCCTGACTTTC. It codes for CASTTEGGVSGANVLTF.

In this sample, this clonotype turned up once. V and J are TRBV20-1 and TRBJ1-5; TRBD1 is a possible D gene (6 bases). In germline, CDR1 is DFQATT, CDR2 SNEGSKA (reference sequence). This CDR3 comprises 15 residues. The V end lost 2 bases, the J end lost 2 bases, and 13 bases lay between the germline ends. The CDR3 loop reads CSARPQGNGNQPQHF. The CDR3 bases are TGCAGTGCTAGACCCCAGGGGAATGGCAATCAGCCCCAGCATTTT.